This TCR beta chain derives from a study of blood T cell repertoires in COVID-19. Across the whole study: Whether acute or convalescent, the COVID-19 samples came from the United States, Italy and Spain. T cells, B-cell-depleted T cells, or PBMCs supplied cDNA or gDNA.

CDR1 is LNHDA, CDR2 SQIVND, per germline (reference sequence). V gave up 4 bases and J gave up 3 bases; unmatched junction bases: 7. CDR3 length: 15 amino acids. As originally analysed: Using reference gene primer amplification, nucleated cell counts were estimated. Method: immunoSEQ multiplex PCR; TCRdb's copy keeps in-frame clones and lacks some. V and J calls plus clone size are reproduced from that table; the DNA served to infer D and trimming. The sample lists about 200,000 clones; around three quarters were seen once. The sequenced sample consisted of peripheral blood. The chain combines TRBV19 with TRBJ2-7; TRBD1 aligns across 9 bases. The TCR sequence derives from an older woman with acute or convalescent COVID-19. This CDR3 is CASSTTRTGVYEQYF. CDR3 in DNA: TGTGCCAGTAGTACGACCCGGACAGGGGTCTACGAGCAGTACTTC.